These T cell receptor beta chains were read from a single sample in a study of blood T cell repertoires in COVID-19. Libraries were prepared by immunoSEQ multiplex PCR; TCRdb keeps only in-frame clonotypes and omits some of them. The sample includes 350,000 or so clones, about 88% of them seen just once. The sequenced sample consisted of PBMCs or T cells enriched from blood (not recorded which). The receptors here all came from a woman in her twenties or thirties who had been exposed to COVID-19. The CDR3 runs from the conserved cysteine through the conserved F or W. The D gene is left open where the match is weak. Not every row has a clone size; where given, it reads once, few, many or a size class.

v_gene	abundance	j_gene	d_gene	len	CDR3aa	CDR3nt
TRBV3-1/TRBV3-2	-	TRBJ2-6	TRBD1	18	CASSLGTGGAGGANVLTF	TGTGCCAGCAGCCTGGGGACAGGGGGCGCGGGAGGGGCCAACGTCCTGACTTTC
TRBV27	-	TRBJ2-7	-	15	CASKPNSGVSYEQYF	TGTGCCAGTAAACCGAATTCAGGGGTTTCCTACGAGCAGTACTTC
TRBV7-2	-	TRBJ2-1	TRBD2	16	CASSRTSGVFHNEQFF	TGTGCCAGCAGTCGGACTAGCGGGGTTTTTCACAATGAGCAGTTCTTC
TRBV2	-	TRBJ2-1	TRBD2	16	CASTPLGTSSPNEQFF	TGTGCCAGCACCCCTCTCGGGACTAGCAGTCCCAATGAGCAGTTCTTC
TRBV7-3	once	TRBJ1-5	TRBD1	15	CASRLDRGLNQPQHF	TGTGCCAGCAGACTTGACAGGGGACTCAATCAGCCCCAGCATTTT
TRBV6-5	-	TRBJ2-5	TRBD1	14	CASSYRTGGETQYF	TGTGCCAGCAGTTACAGGACAGGGGGCGAGACCCAGTACTTC
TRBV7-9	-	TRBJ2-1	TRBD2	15	CASSLALGLDNEQFF	TGTGCCAGCAGCTTAGCGCTGGGACTAGACAATGAGCAGTTCTTC
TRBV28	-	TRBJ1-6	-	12	CASSLRGGTRDF	TGTGCCAGCAGTTTACGGGGGGGGACCCGGGACTTT
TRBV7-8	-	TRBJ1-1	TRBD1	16	CASSWRQGPPNTEAFF	TGTGCCAGCAGCTGGCGACAGGGCCCACCGAACACTGAAGCTTTCTTT
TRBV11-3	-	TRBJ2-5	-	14	CASRGMGQQETQYF	TGTGCCAGCAGGGGGATGGGGCAGCAAGAGACCCAGTACTTC
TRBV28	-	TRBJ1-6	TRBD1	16	CASSFPGAGGDSPLHF	TGTGCCAGCAGTTTCCCAGGGGCAGGGGGCGATTCACCCCTCCACTTT
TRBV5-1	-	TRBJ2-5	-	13	CASSLTWEETQYF	TGCGCCAGCAGCTTGACCTGGGAGGAGACCCAGTACTTC
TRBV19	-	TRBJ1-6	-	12	CASSIGGSPLHF	TGTGCCAGTAGTATCGGAGGTTCACCCCTCCACTTT
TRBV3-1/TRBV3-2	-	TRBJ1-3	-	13	CASSQGGDDTIYF	TGTGCCAGCAGCCAGGGGGGGGATGACACCATATATTTT
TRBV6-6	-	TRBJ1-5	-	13	CASSSSGDQPQHF	TGTGCCAGCAGTTCGTCGGGGGATCAGCCCCAGCATTTT
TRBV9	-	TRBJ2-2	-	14	CASSVGSTPGELFF	TGTGCCAGCAGCGTAGGTTCTACGCCCGGGGAGCTGTTTTTT
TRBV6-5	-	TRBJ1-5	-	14	CASSLTGKEQPQHF	TGTGCCAGCAGCCTAACAGGAAAGGAGCAGCCCCAGCATTTT
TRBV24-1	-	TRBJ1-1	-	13	CATSDSGLSEAFF	TGTGCCACCAGTGACTCCGGACTATCTGAAGCTTTCTTT
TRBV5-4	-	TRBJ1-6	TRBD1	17	CASSGEGQGDYNSPLHF	TGTGCCAGCAGCGGAGAGGGACAGGGCGACTATAATTCACCCCTCCACTTT
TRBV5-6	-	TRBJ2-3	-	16	CASSLKLEGITDTQYF	TGTGCCAGCAGCTTGAAGTTGGAGGGGATCACAGATACGCAGTATTTT
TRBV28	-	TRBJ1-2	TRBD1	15	CASSPGQGDHYGYTF	TGTGCCAGCAGCCCAGGACAGGGGGACCACTATGGCTACACCTTC
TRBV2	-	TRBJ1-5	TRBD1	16	CASSRQGIYSNQPQHF	TGTGCCAGCAGTAGACAGGGGATTTATAGCAATCAGCCCCAGCATTTT
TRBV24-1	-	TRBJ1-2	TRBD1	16	CATSDGRTGHNYGYTF	TGTGCCACCAGTGATGGTAGGACAGGACACAACTATGGCTACACCTTC
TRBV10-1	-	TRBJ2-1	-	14	CASSVAGSYNEQFF	TGCGCCAGCAGTGTGGCGGGTTCCTACAATGAGCAGTTCTTC
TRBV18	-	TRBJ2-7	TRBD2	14	CASSPSSGSDEQYF	TGTGCCAGCTCACCCTCGAGCGGGAGTGACGAGCAGTACTTC
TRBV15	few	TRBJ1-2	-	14	CATSRVSGVNGYTF	TGTGCCACCAGCAGAGTCTCAGGGGTTAACGGCTACACCTTC
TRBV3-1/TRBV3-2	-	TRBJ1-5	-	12	CASSQAGQPQHF	TGTGCCAGCAGCCAGGCGGGACAGCCCCAGCATTTT
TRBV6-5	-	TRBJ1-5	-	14	CASIESPGFQPQHF	TGTGCCAGCATCGAATCTCCAGGGTTCCAGCCCCAGCATTTT
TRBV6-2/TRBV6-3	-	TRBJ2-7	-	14	CASSSAGSTIEQYF	TGTGCCAGCAGTTCGGCAGGGTCCACGATCGAGCAGTACTTC
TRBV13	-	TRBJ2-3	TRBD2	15	CASSQSGTSTDTQYF	TGTGCCAGCAGCCAGAGCGGGACCAGCACAGATACGCAGTATTTT
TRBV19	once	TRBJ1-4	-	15	CASSTRGDSNEKLFF	TGTGCCAGTAGTACCAGGGGAGACAGTAATGAAAAACTGTTTTTT
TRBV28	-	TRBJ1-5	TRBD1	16	CASSLPGTGINQPQHF	TGTGCCAGCAGTTTACCTGGGACAGGGATTAATCAGCCCCAGCATTTT
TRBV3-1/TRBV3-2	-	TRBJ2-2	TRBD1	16	CASSPAEGAKYRELFF	TGTGCCAGCAGCCCCGCAGAGGGGGCGAAATATAGGGAGCTGTTTTTT
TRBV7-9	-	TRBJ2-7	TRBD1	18	CASSPPGPLTGGSYEQYF	TGTGCCAGCAGCCCCCCAGGCCCCCTGACAGGGGGCTCCTACGAGCAGTACTTC
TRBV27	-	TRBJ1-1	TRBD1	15	CASSSPDRGFAEAFF	TGTGCCAGCAGTTCCCCAGACAGGGGTTTCGCTGAAGCTTTCTTT
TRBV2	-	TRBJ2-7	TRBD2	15	CASRPGLADTYEQYF	TGTGCCAGCAGACCGGGACTAGCGGATACCTACGAGCAGTACTTC
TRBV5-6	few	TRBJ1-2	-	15	CASSLLAGWAYGYTF	TGTGCCAGCAGCTTGTTGGCAGGGTGGGCCTATGGCTACACCTTC
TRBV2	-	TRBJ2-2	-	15	CASEVGQPNTGELFF	TGTGCCAGCGAGGTAGGCCAACCGAACACCGGGGAGCTGTTTTTT
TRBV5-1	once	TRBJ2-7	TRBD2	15	CASRLAGGPGNEQYF	TGCGCCAGCAGGTTAGCGGGAGGGCCGGGAAACGAGCAGTACTTC
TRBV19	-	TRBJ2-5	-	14	CASSLRQGGETQYF	TGTGCCAGTAGTCTACGACAGGGAGGTGAGACCCAGTACTTC
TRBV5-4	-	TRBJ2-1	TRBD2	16	CASSPGQGLAGNEQFF	TGTGCCAGCAGCCCAGGACAAGGACTAGCAGGCAATGAGCAGTTCTTC
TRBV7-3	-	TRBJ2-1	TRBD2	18	CASSGSGRASLRYNEQFF	TGTGCCAGCAGCGGTAGCGGGAGGGCCTCCCTGCGTTACAATGAGCAGTTCTTC
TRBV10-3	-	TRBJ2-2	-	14	CAISEGAGTGELFF	TGTGCCATCAGTGAGGGGGCAGGCACCGGGGAGCTGTTTTTT
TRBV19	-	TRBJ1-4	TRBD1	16	CASSPPGTGANEKLFF	TGTGCCAGTAGTCCCCCGGGGACAGGAGCTAATGAAAAACTGTTTTTT
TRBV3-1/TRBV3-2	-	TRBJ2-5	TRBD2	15	CASSHPSGGQETQYF	TGTGCCAGCAGCCATCCTAGCGGGGGGCAAGAGACCCAGTACTTC
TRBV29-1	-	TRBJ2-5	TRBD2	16	CSVESSGRSMGGTQYF	TGCAGCGTTGAATCTAGCGGGAGAAGCATGGGGGGGACCCAGTACTTC
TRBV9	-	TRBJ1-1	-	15	CASSVSGDLNTEAFF	TGTGCCAGCAGCGTATCGGGGGATTTGAACACTGAAGCTTTCTTT
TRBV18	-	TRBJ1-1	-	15	CASSPQQGENTEAFF	TGTGCCAGCTCACCGCAGCAGGGCGAGAACACTGAAGCTTTCTTT
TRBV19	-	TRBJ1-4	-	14	CASSIDRPEYGLFF	TGTGCCAGTAGTATTGACAGGCCCGAATATGGACTGTTTTTT
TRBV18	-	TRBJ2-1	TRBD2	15	CASSPPSGSGNEQFF	TGTGCCAGCTCACCCCCTAGCGGGAGTGGCAATGAGCAGTTCTTC
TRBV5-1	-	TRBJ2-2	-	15	CASKWGPPNTGELFF	TGCGCCAGCAAATGGGGGCCCCCGAACACCGGGGAGCTGTTTTTT
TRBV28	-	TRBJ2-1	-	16	CASSFSLVTSYNEQFF	TGTGCCAGCAGTTTCTCTCTAGTAACGTCCTACAATGAGCAGTTCTTC
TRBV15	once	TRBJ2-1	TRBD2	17	CATSSIPLAGPGNEQFF	TGTGCCACCAGCAGTATCCCGCTAGCGGGTCCAGGCAATGAGCAGTTCTTC
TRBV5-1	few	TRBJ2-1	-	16	CASSLGWGEVNREQFF	TGCGCCAGCAGCCTTGGGTGGGGGGAGGTCAACCGAGAGCAGTTCTTC
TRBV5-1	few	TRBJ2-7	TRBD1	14	CASSQGQGAQEQYF	TGCGCCAGCAGCCAAGGACAGGGGGCTCAAGAGCAGTACTTC